This T cell receptor (beta chain) is drawn from a study of shared clonotypes between healthy human individuals. Study-level results: Unshared clonotypes carried lower generation probabilities than those common to all four donors.

Turning to this clone: Its antigen is as yet unknown.

All participating donors were Caucasian adults from Nashville, Tennessee. Here immunoSEQ multiplex PCR was the method, and the copy in TCRdb shows in-frame clones only, minus some. Among some 1.5 million clones listed, roughly 96% were seen once. This CDR3 contains 13 residues. Germline V gene lookup returns CDR1 SGHNT and CDR2 YYREEE (reference sequence). Trimming cost V 4 bases and J 7 bases; bases outside gene matches: 7. The chain is built from TRBV5-4 and TRBJ1-1; 7 nucleotides agree with TRBD1. The clonotype was recovered from a man aged 25 to 45 in good health. Material for sequencing was naive CD4+ T cells sorted from blood. Noted subset: CD45RA+ positively selected. The DNA for the CDR3 is TGTGCCAGCAGCGCCGACAGGGACCTTGAAGCTTTCTTT. Its protein product is CASSADRDLEAFF.